This note documents a single TCR beta chain sequence. Its antigen remains unidentified. The treatment was: oral pan-JAK inhibitor, 5-10 mg twice daily. The germline gives CDR1 SEHNR, CDR2 FQNEAQ (reference sequence). Trimming stripped 10 bases from V and 7 bases from J, with 13 bases between. The CDR3 length is 12 residues. The data were taken from a study of CD8+ T cells in alopecia areata. Isolated RNA was reverse transcribed into cDNA used as the sequencing template. Using immunoSEQ multiplex PCR, the repertoire was profiled, and TCRdb retains in-frame clones only, with some absent. The sample lists hundreds of thousands of clones, around 65% occurring once. Study results and caveats: Alopecia totalis/universalis scalp especially showed more expanded CD8+ clones than normal scalp. Under tofacitinib, numerous expanded lesional clonotypes remained detectable in scalp and blood.

The material was CD4+ T cells sorted from blood, obtained at approximately week 42, from a patient treated with tofacitinib. V and J are TRBV7-9 and TRBJ1-4; possible D gene TRBD1, 6 bases. The receptor's source is a human donor with alopecia areata. CDR3 in amino acids: CATTGLSEKLFF. The CDR3 DNA reads TGTGCCACAACAGGGTTGAGTGAAAAACTGTTTTTT.